The sequence of this TCR beta chain was determined in a study of OX40 agonist ivuxolimab in advanced cancers. Turning to the study itself: Hepatocellular carcinoma, melanoma, renal cell or head and neck cancer was diagnosed in the dose-escalation patients. A male proportion of just over 80% was recorded, with mean age about 54 years and range 23 to 79. Overall study findings and caveats: Among the lowest peripheral clonal expansion occurred in 0.1-3.0 mg/kg partial responders.

On this clone: Its matching antigen is unknown.

Generated by immunoSEQ multiplex PCR, the TCRdb table keeps only in-frame clones and is missing some. The sample includes approximately 59,000 clones, roughly nine tenths seen only once; the top ten take 0.76%. V trimming: 2 bases; J trimming: 3 bases; junction bases outside the gene matches: 3. Germline-derived CDR1 and CDR2 are GTSNPN and SVGIG (reference sequence). This CDR3 is 16 amino acids long. Baseline, cycle 4 day 1, and cycle 7 day 1 were the blood sampling points. The material was CD4+ or CD8+ T cells sorted from blood, obtained in a trial of the OX40 agonist ivuxolimab. This clonotype was sampled from an adult with an advanced solid tumor such as melanoma, head and neck, liver or kidney cancer. The chain carries TRBV30 and TRBJ2-1; 14 positions match TRBD2. The CDR3 reads CAWSPGTSGSYNEQFF. The CDR3 nucleotides read TGTGCCTGGAGTCCCGGGACTAGCGGGAGCTACAATGAGCAGTTCTTC. Based on the CDR3 plus reference TRBV30 and TRBJ2-1, the full variable domain is SQTIHQWPATLVQPVGSPLSLECTVEGTSNPNLYWYRQAAGRGLQLLFYSVGIGQISSEVPQNLSASRPQDRQFILSSKKLLLSDSGFYLCAWSPGTSGSYNEQFFGPGTRLTVL.